The 32 T cell receptor beta chains given below trace back to one sample, sequenced in a study of CD8 T cells in ankylosing spondylitis. TCRdb reprocessed the 5' RACE reads with MiXCR, giving one entry per CDR3 protein. The sample has under 250,000 distinct CDR3 sequences, more than 9% seen once. Sequenced input: blood, either unsorted or a sorted T cell fraction (not recorded which). These receptors came from a male donor with ankylosing spondylitis or in good health (not recorded which).

This clonotype occurred many times. The V and J genes are TRBV5-6 and TRBJ1-6; D is undetermined. The CDR3 covers 15 residues. Germline loops: CDR1 SGHDT, CDR2 YYEEEE. Trimming shortened V by 1 base and J by 8 bases, and 13 bases separated the two germline ends. CDR3 amino acids: CASSLPDSGHSPLHF. CDR3 nucleotide sequence: TGTGCCAGCAGCTTGCCAGACTCCGGGCATTCACCCCTCCACTTT.

There are many counts of this clonotype. This chain links TRBV12-3 or TRBV12-4 with TRBJ2-1; D remains unclear. This CDR3 has 13 amino acids. V lost 6 bases and J lost 4, with 10 bases in between. In DNA form, the CDR3 reads TGTGCCAGCAGGTCCTTGGGATACAATGAGCAGTTCTTC. Its protein product is CASRSLGYNEQFF.

The chain couples TRBV7-2 to TRBJ2-1, with 9 bases that match TRBD2. The CDR3 has 15 residues. V shed 6 bases, J shed 0 bases, and the junction held 3 bases outside the gene matches. Germline V CDR1 and CDR2: SGHTA, FQGNSA. This CDR3 is CASRSAGGSYNEQFF. The CDR3 DNA reads as TGTGCCAGCAGATCAGCGGGAGGCTCCTACAATGAGCAGTTCTTC.

About this clonotype: A much bigger clone sits one base away, suggesting this may be a read error. The chain combines TRBV20-1 with TRBJ1-2; D is ambiguous. The length of the CDR3 is 14 residues. Germline loops: CDR1 DFQATT, CDR2 SNEGSKA (reference sequence). The V gene lost 4 bases and the J gene lost 6 bases, with 18 bases spanning the gap. CDR3 nucleotides: TGCAGTGCTAATAATGGAGAAAGCAGCGATGGCTACACCTTC. It yields the protein CSANNGESSDGYTF.

This clonotype was detected ten times or more. V and J are TRBV7-9 and TRBJ2-7; maybe TRBD1 (5 bases). Trimming cost V 3 bases and J 3 bases, with 9 bases left between them. In germline, CDR1 is SEHNR, CDR2 FQNEAQ (reference sequence). The CDR3 runs 13 residues. The CDR3 protein is CASSFKGLYEQYF. For the CDR3, the DNA is TGTGCCAGCAGCTTTAAGGGGCTCTACGAGCAGTACTTC. The full variable domain, completed using reference TRBV7-9 and TRBJ2-7, is DTGVSQNPRHKITKRGQNVTFRCDPISEHNRLYWYRQTLGQGPEFLTYFQNEAQLEKSRLLSDRFSAERPKGSFSTLEIQRTEQGDSAMYLCASSFKGLYEQYFGPGTRLTVT.

This clonotype appeared many times. V and J are TRBV20-1 and TRBJ2-1; TRBD2 agrees at 7 bases. This CDR3 comprises 14 residues. Germline assignment: CDR1 DFQATT and CDR2 SNEGSKA (reference sequence). The junction had 8 bases not matched to a gene; V was cut back by 3 bases and J by 6 bases. As DNA, the CDR3 is TGCAGTGCTAGCGCCGGGAGGTCAAGCAATGAGCAGTTCTTC. This sequence encodes CSASAGRSSNEQFF.

This clonotype came up a few times. The chain links TRBV6-2 or TRBV6-3 to TRBJ2-5; the D is unclear. The germline V and J ends were trimmed by 2 bases and 2 bases, with 9 bases remaining between them. The germline V gene has CDR1 MNHEY and CDR2 SVGEGT. The CDR3 contains 14 residues. The CDR3 loop reads CASSYLVTQETQYF. As DNA, the CDR3 is TGTGCCAGCAGTTACCTAGTCACGCAAGAGACCCAGTACTTC.

There are a few counts of this clonotype. The chain recombines TRBV7-7 with TRBJ2-2; tentatively, D is TRBD2 (6 bases). Looked up from germline, CDR1 is SSHAT and CDR2 is FNYEAQ (reference sequence). Trimming shortened V by 11 bases and J by 4 bases, and 17 bases separated the two germline ends. This CDR3 has 14 residues. In DNA, the CDR3 is TGTGCCCTAGGGGATTTCGGGAGCACCGGGGAGCTGTTTTTT. It translates to CALGDFGSTGELFF.

This clonotype was counted many times. This chain links TRBV12-3 or TRBV12-4 with TRBJ1-2; D is unresolved. V was trimmed by 8 bases and J by 4 bases, leaving 11 bases between them. This CDR3 region has 12 residues. The CDR3 region is CASGEDSYGYTF. The CDR3 coding sequence is TGTGCCAGCGGAGAAGACTCCTATGGCTACACCTTC.

This clonotype has at least ten counts. The chain links TRBV30 to TRBJ1-5; D gene ambiguous. This CDR3 region has 17 residues. Per germline, CDR1 GTSNPN and CDR2 SVGIG (reference sequence). Trimming removed 1 base at V and 1 base at J, with 17 bases between. CDR3 residues: CAWSAAVGVGSNQPQHF. The CDR3 DNA follows: TGTGCCTGGAGTGCGGCGGTTGGAGTCGGGAGCAATCAGCCCCAGCATTTT.

The chain employs TRBV28 and TRBJ1-1; TRBD1 matches at 11 bases. V was clipped by 7 bases and J by 7 bases; unmatched bases: 14. The germline V gene encodes CDR1 MDHEN and CDR2 SYDVKM. The CDR3 loop spans 16 amino acids. The DNA of the CDR3 is TGTGCCAGCATAGGTCCCGGGACAGGGGGTAGGGGTGAAGCTTTCTTT. Its translation: CASIGPGTGGRGEAFF.

This clonotype was seen ten or more times. The genes are TRBV4-2 and TRBJ2-3; 10 bases map to TRBD2. Trimming took 1 base from V and 10 from J; bases not matched to a gene: 5. CDR1 and CDR2 from the germline V gene are LGHNA and YNFKEQ. The CDR3 loop spans 14 amino acids. CDR3 DNA: TGTGCCAGCAGCCAAGGGGAGCGGGGGGGCCCGCAGTATTTT. Translating it yields CASSQGERGGPQYF.

This clonotype was seen repeatedly, ten times or more. The rearrangement uses TRBV11-2 and TRBJ2-2; no clear D. This CDR3 is 16 amino acids long. Trimming shortened V by 2 bases and J by 1 base, and 11 bases separated the two germline ends. CDR1 and CDR2 from the germline V gene are SGHAT and FQNNGV. The DNA of the CDR3 is TGTGCCAGCAGCTTATCCCATGGGGTGAACACCGGGGAGCTGTTTTTT. This encodes CASSLSHGVNTGELFF. Based on the CDR3 plus reference TRBV11-2 and TRBJ2-2, the full variable domain is EAGVAQSPRYKIIEKRQSVAFWCNPISGHATLYWYQQILGQGPKLLIQFQNNGVVDDSQLPKDRFSAERLKGVDSTLKIQPAKLEDSAVYLCASSLSHGVNTGELFFGEGSRLTVL.

This clonotype occurred many times. The V and J genes are TRBV4-1 and TRBJ2-7, with 8 positions matching TRBD1. V dropped 0 bases and J dropped 4; count of bases not matched to a gene: 5. The CDR3 has 15 amino acids. Germline V CDR1 and CDR2: MGHRA, YSYEKL. CDR3 region: CASSQEDRVGYEQYF. In DNA, the CDR3 is TGCGCCAGCAGCCAAGAGGACAGGGTGGGATACGAGCAGTACTTC.

There are many counts of this clonotype. The chain uses TRBV20-1 and TRBJ2-3; no definite D call. Trimming took off 3 bases at V and 2 bases at J, with 18 bases between the two ends. Germline V gene data show CDR1 as DFQATT and CDR2 as SNEGSKA (reference sequence). CDR3 length equals 16 residues. The CDR3: CSASPAGKYNTDTQYF. For the CDR3, the DNA is TGCAGTGCTAGTCCCGCCGGAAAGTACAACACAGATACGCAGTATTTT.

This clonotype was seen ten or more times. V and J are TRBV10-3 and TRBJ2-5; D uncertain. CDR1 is ENHRY and CDR2 is SYGVKD in the germline V gene. CDR3 length equals 13 residues. The V and J ends lost 0 bases and 0 bases respectively, with 2 bases between them. CDR3 nucleotides: TGTGCCATCAGTGAGTCGGACCAAGAGACCCAGTACTTC. Amino acid sequence: CAISESDQETQYF.

This clonotype was detected ten times or more. This chain uses TRBV25-1 with TRBJ1-5; D uncertain. The ends were cut back, 3 bases at V and 0 bases at J, with 9 bases in the middle. CDR3 length: 15 amino acids. Looked up from germline, CDR1 is MGHDK and CDR2 is SYGVNS. Here the CDR3 reads CASSDFDFSNQPQHF. For the CDR3, the DNA is TGTGCCAGCAGTGACTTTGATTTTAGCAATCAGCCCCAGCATTTT.

With respect to this clonotype: A read error may be the cause here, since a much bigger clone is one base away. The chain uses TRBV15 and TRBJ1-5, with D possibly TRBD1 on 5 matching bases. Germline V lookup: CDR1 LNHNV, CDR2 YYDKDF (reference sequence). CDR3 size: 16 residues. The CDR3 coding sequence is TGTGCCACCAGCAGAGCCGGCAGTGGGGCCAATCAGTCCCAGCATTTT. Its protein product is CATSRAGSGANQSQHF. Drawing the rest from reference TRBV15 and TRBJ1-5, the complete variable domain is DAMVIQNPRYQVTQFGKPVTLSCSQTLNHNVMYWYQQKSSQAPKLLFHYYDKDFNNEADTPDNFQSRRPNTSFCFLDIRSPGLGDTAMYLCATSRAGSGANQSQHFGDGTRLSIL.

The gene calls are TRBV30 and TRBJ2-3; tentatively, D is TRBD1 or TRBD2 (5 bases each). Trimming removed 5 bases from V and 4 bases from J, with 13 bases in between. This CDR3 is built from 13 residues. The germline CDR1 and CDR2 sequences are GTSNPN and SVGIG (reference sequence). CDR3 in DNA: TGTGCCTGGGAGACCCCGGGGCCAGATACGCAGTATTTT. This gives the protein CAWETPGPDTQYF.

Many counts were recorded for this clonotype. The chain combines TRBV5-1 with TRBJ2-1, with D perhaps TRBD1 or TRBD2 (6 bases each). Germline CDR1 and CDR2: SGHRS and YFSETQ. This CDR3 is 15 amino acids long. V was trimmed by 4 bases and J by 7 bases, leaving 18 bases between them. The CDR3 loop reads CASSPGAGRGNEQFF. The CDR3 coding sequence is TGCGCCAGCAGCCCGGGGGCAGGGAGAGGGAATGAGCAGTTCTTC.

This clonotype showed up many times. The chain combines TRBV21-1 with TRBJ1-2; TRBD1, as called in the table, went unchecked against the DNA. TRBV21-1 is recorded as a pseudogene. This CDR3 contains 14 residues. The CDR3 sequence is CASSKGTGVYGYTF. DNA for the CDR3: TGTGCCAGCAGCAAGGGGACTGGGGTCTATGGCTACACCTTC.

This clonotype was counted at least ten times. The gene calls are TRBV20-1 and TRBJ2-1; no clear D. Per germline, CDR1 DFQATT and CDR2 SNEGSKA (reference sequence). Deletions cut 6 bases from V and 10 bases from J, with 10 bases between. This CDR3 is built from 10 residues. The CDR3 DNA sequence: TGCAGTGCCACCGGCCTCGAGCAGTTCTTC. It specifies CSATGLEQFF.

At least ten counts were recorded for this clonotype. The V call is TRBV20-1, the J call TRBJ2-2; D unresolved. Germline CDR1 is DFQATT and CDR2 is SNEGSKA (reference sequence). CDR3 length: 12 amino acids. V was shortened by 4 bases and J by 7 bases, with 10 bases between the two germline ends. CDR3 coding DNA: TGCAGTGCTACTGTAGGGATCGGGGAGCTGTTTTTT. It specifies CSATVGIGELFF.

This clonotype was counted many times. For the CDR3, the DNA is TGCGCCAGCAGCTTTTCGGGACAGGGGTACCAAGAGACCCAGTACTTC. Translation gives CASSFSGQGYQETQYF. V usage is TRBV5-1 and J usage is TRBJ2-5; 10 bases line up with TRBD1. With V trimmed by 2 bases and J by 0 bases, 4 bases remained unmatched. Germline V gene sequence: CDR1 SGHRS, CDR2 YFSETQ. The CDR3 has 16 amino acids.

Ten or more counts support this clonotype. V usage is TRBV7-9 and J usage is TRBJ1-1, with 7 bases that match TRBD1. Trimming at V came to 2 bases and at J to 4 bases, leaving 1 base not matched to a gene. This CDR3 region has 13 residues. Germline lookup yields CDR1 SEHNR and CDR2 FQNEAQ (reference sequence). CDR3 sequence (DNA): TGTGCCAGCAGCTTAAGACAGGGCACTGAAGCTTTCTTT. It is translated as CASSLRQGTEAFF.

This clonotype appeared many times. The chain has TRBV4-1 and TRBJ2-7, with a possible D match to TRBD1 (5 bases). Germline CDR1 reads MGHRA; CDR2 reads YSYEKL. This CDR3 has 14 residues. V was clipped by 4 bases and J by 2 bases, with 12 bases between them. CDR3 protein: CASSPQPGTYEQYF. The CDR3 nucleotides are TGCGCCAGCAGCCCCCAGCCAGGGACCTACGAGCAGTACTTC.

This clonotype has at least ten counts. The gene calls are TRBV20-1 and TRBJ2-7; 10 positions agree with TRBD2. CDR3 length equals 14 residues. V trimming: 0 bases; J trimming: 3 bases; junction bases outside the gene matches: 2. The germline gives CDR1 DFQATT, CDR2 SNEGSKA (reference sequence). The DNA for the CDR3 is TGCAGTGCTAGAGAGTCTAGCGGGAGCTACGAGCAGTACTTC. This codes for CSARESSGSYEQYF.

Ten or more counts support this clonotype. This chain uses TRBV20-1 with TRBJ1-2; a possible D gene is TRBD1 (5 bases). Trimming took off 3 bases at V and 5 bases at J, with 16 bases between the two ends. CDR3 length: 14 residues. CDR1 is DFQATT, CDR2 SNEGSKA, per germline (reference sequence). CDR3 region: CSASDGGGLYGYTF. In nucleotides, the CDR3 is TGCAGTGCTAGCGACGGGGGGGGACTTTATGGCTACACCTTC.

The chain links TRBV30 to TRBJ2-7; no reliable D call. Trimming stripped 0 bases from V and 4 bases from J, with 10 bases between. The germline gives CDR1 GTSNPN, CDR2 SVGIG (reference sequence). The CDR3 sequence is 13 residues long. CDR3 residues: CAWSVKGFYEQYF. CDR3 DNA sequence: TGTGCCTGGAGTGTCAAGGGTTTTTACGAGCAGTACTTC. Full variable domain (outside the CDR3, taken from reference TRBV30 and TRBJ2-7): SQTIHQWPATLVQPVGSPLSLECTVEGTSNPNLYWYRQAAGRGLQLLFYSVGIGQISSEVPQNLSASRPQDRQFILSSKKLLLSDSGFYLCAWSVKGFYEQYFGPGTRLTVT.

About this clonotype itself: Sequence at one end of the junction differs from germline and may be a read error. The chain combines TRBV12-3 or TRBV12-4 with TRBJ2-1; tentative D call: TRBD2 (6 bases). There are 15 residues in the CDR3. The CDR3 protein is CASSRRESSYNEQSF. CDR3 coding DNA: TGTGCCAGCAGCCGCCGGGAGAGCTCCTACAATGAGCAGTCCTTC.

This clonotype was observed many times. The rearrangement uses TRBV3-1 and TRBJ2-5; a weak D match, TRBD2 (6 bases). From germline, CDR1 is LGHDT and CDR2 YNNKEL (reference sequence). V was shortened by 1 base and J by 2 bases, with 11 bases between the two germline ends. The CDR3 is 15 residues long. This CDR3 is CASSQVGLTQETQYF. The CDR3 DNA is TGTGCCAGCAGCCAAGTAGGACTAACTCAAGAGACCCAGTACTTC.

This clonotype appeared many times. The chain couples TRBV7-9 to TRBJ1-3; D remains unclear. Germline V gene data show CDR1 as SEHNR and CDR2 as FQNEAQ (reference sequence). There are 14 residues in the CDR3. Between the trimmed V and J ends, which lost 5 bases and 4 bases, there was a span of 12 bases. CDR3 protein: CASSPDREGNTIYF. Written as DNA, the CDR3 is TGTGCCAGCAGCCCGGATAGGGAAGGAAACACCATATATTTT. The complete variable domain, with remaining parts taken from reference TRBV7-9 and TRBJ1-3, reads DTGVSQNPRHKITKRGQNVTFRCDPISEHNRLYWYRQTLGQGPEFLTYFQNEAQLEKSRLLSDRFSAERPKGSFSTLEIQRTEQGDSAMYLCASSPDREGNTIYFGEGSWLTVV.